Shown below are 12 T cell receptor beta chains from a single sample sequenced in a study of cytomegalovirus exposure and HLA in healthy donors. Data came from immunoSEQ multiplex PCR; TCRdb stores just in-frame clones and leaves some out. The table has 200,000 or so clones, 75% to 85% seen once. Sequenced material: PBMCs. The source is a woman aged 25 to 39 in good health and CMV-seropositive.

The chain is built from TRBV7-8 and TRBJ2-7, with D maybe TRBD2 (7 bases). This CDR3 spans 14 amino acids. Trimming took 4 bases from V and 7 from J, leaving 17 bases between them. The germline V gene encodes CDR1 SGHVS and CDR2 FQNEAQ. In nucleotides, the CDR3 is TGTGCCAGCAGCTCCCAAGGACTAGGGGGGGAGCAGTACTTC. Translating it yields CASSSQGLGGEQYF.

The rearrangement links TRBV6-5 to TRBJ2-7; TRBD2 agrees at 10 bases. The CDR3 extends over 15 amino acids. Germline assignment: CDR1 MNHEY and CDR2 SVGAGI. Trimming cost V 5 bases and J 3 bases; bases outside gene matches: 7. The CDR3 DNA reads TGTGCCAGCAGTACAACTAGCGGGATTTTCTACGAGCAGTACTTC. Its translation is CASSTTSGIFYEQYF.

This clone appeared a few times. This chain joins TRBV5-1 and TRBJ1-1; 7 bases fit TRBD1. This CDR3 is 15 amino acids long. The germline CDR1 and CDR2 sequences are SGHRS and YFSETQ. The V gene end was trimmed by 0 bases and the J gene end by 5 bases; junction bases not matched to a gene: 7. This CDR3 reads CASSLVSTGETEAFF. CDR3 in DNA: TGCGCCAGCAGCTTGGTGTCAACAGGGGAGACTGAAGCTTTCTTT.

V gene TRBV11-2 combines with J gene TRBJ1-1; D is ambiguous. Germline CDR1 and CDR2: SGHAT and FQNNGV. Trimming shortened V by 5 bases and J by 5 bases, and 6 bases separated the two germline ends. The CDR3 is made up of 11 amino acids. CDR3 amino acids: CASSRTTEAFF. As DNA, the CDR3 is TGTGCCAGCAGCCGTACAACTGAAGCTTTCTTT.

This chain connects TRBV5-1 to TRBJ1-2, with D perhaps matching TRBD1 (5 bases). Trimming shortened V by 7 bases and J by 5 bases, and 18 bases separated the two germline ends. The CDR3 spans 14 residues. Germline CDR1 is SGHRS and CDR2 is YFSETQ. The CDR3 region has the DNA TGCGCCAGCGGCGAAGGGGCAGGGCAATATGGCTACACCTTC. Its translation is CASGEGAGQYGYTF.

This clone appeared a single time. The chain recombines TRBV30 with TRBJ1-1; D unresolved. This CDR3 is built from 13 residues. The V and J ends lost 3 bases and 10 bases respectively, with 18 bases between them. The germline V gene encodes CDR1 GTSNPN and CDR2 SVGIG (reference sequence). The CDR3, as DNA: TGTGCCTGGAGCGGTGACCGGGAGACGGGAGCTTTCTTT. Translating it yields CAWSGDRETGAFF.

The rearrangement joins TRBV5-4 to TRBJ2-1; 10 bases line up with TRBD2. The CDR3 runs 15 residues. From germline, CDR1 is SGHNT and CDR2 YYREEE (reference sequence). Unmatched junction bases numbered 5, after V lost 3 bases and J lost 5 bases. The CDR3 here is CASSYRAGGDNEQFF. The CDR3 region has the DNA TGTGCCAGCAGCTATCGAGCGGGAGGGGACAATGAGCAGTTCTTC.

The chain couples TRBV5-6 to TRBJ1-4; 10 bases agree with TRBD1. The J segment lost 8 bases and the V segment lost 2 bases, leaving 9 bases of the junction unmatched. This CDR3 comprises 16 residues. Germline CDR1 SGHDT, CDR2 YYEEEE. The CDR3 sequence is CASSFGTGDGREKLFF. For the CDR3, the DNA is TGTGCCAGCAGCTTTGGGACAGGGGACGGAAGGGAAAAACTGTTTTTT.

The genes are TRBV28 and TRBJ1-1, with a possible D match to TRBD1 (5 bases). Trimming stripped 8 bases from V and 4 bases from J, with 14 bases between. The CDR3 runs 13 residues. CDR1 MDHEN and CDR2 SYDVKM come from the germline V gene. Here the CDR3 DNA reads TGTGCCAGCCCCCCCAGGGAAGGCACTGAAGCTTTCTTT. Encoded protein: CASPPREGTEAFF.

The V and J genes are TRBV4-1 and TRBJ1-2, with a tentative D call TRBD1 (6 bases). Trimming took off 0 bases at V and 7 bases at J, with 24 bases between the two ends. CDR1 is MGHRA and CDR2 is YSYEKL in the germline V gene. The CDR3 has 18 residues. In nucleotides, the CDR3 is TGCGCCAGCAGCCAAGAGGGGCGGACAGATGCCGCGGCGTTTGGCTACACCTTC. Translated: CASSQEGRTDAAAFGYTF.

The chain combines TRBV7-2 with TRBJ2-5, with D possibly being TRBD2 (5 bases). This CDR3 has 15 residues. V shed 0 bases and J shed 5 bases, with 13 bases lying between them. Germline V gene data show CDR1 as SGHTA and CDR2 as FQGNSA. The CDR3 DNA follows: TGTGCCAGCAGCTTAGCGGGAGAGGTTTGGGAGACCCAGTACTTC. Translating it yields CASSLAGEVWETQYF.

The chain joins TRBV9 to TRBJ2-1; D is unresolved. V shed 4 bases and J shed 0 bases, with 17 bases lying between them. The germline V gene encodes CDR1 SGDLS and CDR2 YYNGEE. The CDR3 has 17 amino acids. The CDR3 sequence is CASSLRGEVSSYNEQFF. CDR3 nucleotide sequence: TGTGCCAGCAGCCTGAGAGGCGAGGTTAGCTCCTACAATGAGCAGTTCTTC.